This T cell receptor (beta chain) comes out of a study of human T cells and chemical hapten exposure. Findings and limits, study-wide: More PT1 expanded TCRs went with higher patch test scores. No alteration of TCRs above 1 in 1000 frequency was seen with DPC sensitization.

Individual cDNA molecules received unique molecular identifiers in the library. TCRdb independently ran MiXCR on the RACE reads; one entry per CDR3 protein. The table shows roughly 250,000 distinct CDR3 sequences, with 7.5% to 10% occurring only once. Stated time point: pre-sensitization, week 0. Treatment indicated: therapeutic diphenylcyclopropenone sensitization with weekly scalp DPC. In the case of this clonotype: Its antigen remains unknown.

V was pared by 3 bases and J by 9 bases, with 5 bases of the junction left unmatched. In germline, CDR1 is SGHTA, CDR2 FQGNSA. CDR3 size: 13 residues. The receptor was derived from a middle-aged woman with alopecia areata. Some clones in this sample may be carry-over from other donors' samples. This chain uses TRBV7-2 with TRBJ1-2, with 9 bases aligning to TRBD1. The sample was whole blood, taken in connection with sensitization to the hapten diphenylcyclopropenone (DPC). This CDR3 is CASSFGQGKSYTF. CDR3 sequence (DNA): TGTGCCAGCAGCTTCGGACAGGGGAAAAGCTACACCTTC. The full variable domain, rest sourced from reference TRBV7-2 and TRBJ1-2, is GAGVSQSPSNKVTEKGKDVELRCDPISGHTALYWYRQSLGQGLEFLIYFQGNSAPDKSGLPSDRFSAERTGGSVSTLTIQRTQQEDSAVYLCASSFGQGKSYTFGSGTRLTVV.